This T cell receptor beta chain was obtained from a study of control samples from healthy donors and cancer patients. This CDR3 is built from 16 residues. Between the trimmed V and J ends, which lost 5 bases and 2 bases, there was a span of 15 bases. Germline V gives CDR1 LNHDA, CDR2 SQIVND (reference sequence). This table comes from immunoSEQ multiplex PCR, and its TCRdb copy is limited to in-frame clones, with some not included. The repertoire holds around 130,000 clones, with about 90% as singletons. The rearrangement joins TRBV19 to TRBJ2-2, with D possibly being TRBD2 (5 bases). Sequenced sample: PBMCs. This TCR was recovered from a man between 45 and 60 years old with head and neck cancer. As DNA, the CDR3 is TGTGCCAGTAGTTATTTCCGAGCGGCCAACACCGGGGAGCTGTTTTTT. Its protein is CASSYFRAANTGELFF.